Listed here is a single T cell receptor (beta chain). No antigen is known for it. V lost 3 bases and J 4 bases, leaving 16 bases between the germline ends. CDR3 length equals 15 residues. CDR1 KGHSH and CDR2 LQKENI come from the germline V gene. The data derive from a study of beta chain features in type 1 diabetes. Study-level findings and limits: Within the patient group, naive, central memory and Treg TCRB repertoires appeared more similar to each other than within healthy donors. Lower insertion and higher deletion counts appeared at VDJ junctions in type 1 diabetes patients.

Isolated RNA was reverse transcribed in full, so expressed TCRB transcripts were sequenced. Sequenced naive, central memory and regulatory T cell samples produced an average of about 3.9 million reads. Assay: immunoSEQ multiplex PCR; the TCRdb copy retains only in-frame clones and omits some. The sample lists 250,000 to 300,000 clones, under 8.5% occurring once. The TCR sequence derives from a woman under 30 in good health. The sequenced sample consisted of central memory CD4+ T cells from blood. J is TRBJ2-7 and V is TRBV18; D may correspond to TRBD1 or TRBD2 (5 bases each). CDR3 loop: CASSPGDHAGYEQYF. CDR3 coding DNA: TGTGCCAGCTCACCGGGGGACCATGCAGGGTACGAGCAGTACTTC.